A single sample is the source of the 2 T cell receptor beta chains below, sequenced in a study of cytomegalovirus exposure and HLA in healthy donors. Profiling relied on immunoSEQ multiplex PCR, and the TCRdb table lists in-frame clones only, not all of them. Of some 170,000 clones in the sample, roughly nine tenths were seen once. Sequencing input: PBMCs. These receptors came from a man aged 18 to 30 in good health and CMV-seropositive.

This clone has more than one count but fewer than ten. The chain employs TRBV6-5 and TRBJ2-3, with TRBD2 as a possible D gene (7 bases). Germline lookup yields CDR1 MNHEY and CDR2 SVGAGI. The V end was cut by 2 bases, the J end by 0 bases, with 9 bases between. The CDR3 loop spans 15 amino acids. Here the CDR3 reads CASSYGGGSTDTQYF. The DNA of the CDR3 is TGTGCCAGCAGTTACGGCGGGGGCAGCACAGATACGCAGTATTTT.

The V gene is TRBV6-5, the J gene TRBJ2-7; D perhaps matches TRBD2 (5 bases). The CDR3 length is 14 residues. CDR1 is MNHEY, CDR2 SVGAGI, per germline. Trimming pared 2 bases from V and 3 bases from J, leaving 11 bases between. CDR3 loop: CASSYGESGYEQYF. CDR3 in DNA: TGTGCCAGCAGTTACGGGGAGTCGGGCTACGAGCAGTACTTC.